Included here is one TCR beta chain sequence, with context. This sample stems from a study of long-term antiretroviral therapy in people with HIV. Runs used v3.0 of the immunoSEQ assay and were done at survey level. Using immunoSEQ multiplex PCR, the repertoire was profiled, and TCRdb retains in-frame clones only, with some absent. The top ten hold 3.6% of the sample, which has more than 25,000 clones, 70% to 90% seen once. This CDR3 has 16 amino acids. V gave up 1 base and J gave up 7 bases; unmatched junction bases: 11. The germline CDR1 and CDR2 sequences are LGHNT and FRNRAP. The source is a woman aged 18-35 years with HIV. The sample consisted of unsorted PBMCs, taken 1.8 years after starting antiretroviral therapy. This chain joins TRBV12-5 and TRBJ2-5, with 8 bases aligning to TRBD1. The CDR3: CASGLGDRRSAGTQYF. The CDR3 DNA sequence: TGTGCTAGTGGTTTGGGGGACAGGCGATCGGCCGGGACCCAGTACTTC.